Included here is one T cell receptor (beta chain) sequence, with context. Its matching antigen is unknown. This record comes from a study of T cell responses to AZD1222 COVID-19 vaccine. Study results and caveats: Sampling that yielded the repertoires occurred only after the peak T cell response.

CDR3 length: 16 amino acids. V lost 6 bases and J 4 bases, leaving 19 bases between the germline ends. CDR1 is MNHEY, CDR2 SMNVEV, per germline (reference sequence). Profiled with immunoSEQ multiplex PCR; TCRdb holds only in-frame clones, not every one. This table has about 150,000 clones, around 92% appearing once. The specimen was peripheral blood, collected on day 0 of AZD1222 vaccination. The rearrangement joins TRBV27 to TRBJ2-1, with D possibly being TRBD2 (5 bases). This receptor was taken from an adult in good health. CDR3 DNA: TGTGCCAGCAGAATTAGTACAGAGGGATATTACAATGAGCAGTTCTTC. Protein: CASRISTEGYYNEQFF.